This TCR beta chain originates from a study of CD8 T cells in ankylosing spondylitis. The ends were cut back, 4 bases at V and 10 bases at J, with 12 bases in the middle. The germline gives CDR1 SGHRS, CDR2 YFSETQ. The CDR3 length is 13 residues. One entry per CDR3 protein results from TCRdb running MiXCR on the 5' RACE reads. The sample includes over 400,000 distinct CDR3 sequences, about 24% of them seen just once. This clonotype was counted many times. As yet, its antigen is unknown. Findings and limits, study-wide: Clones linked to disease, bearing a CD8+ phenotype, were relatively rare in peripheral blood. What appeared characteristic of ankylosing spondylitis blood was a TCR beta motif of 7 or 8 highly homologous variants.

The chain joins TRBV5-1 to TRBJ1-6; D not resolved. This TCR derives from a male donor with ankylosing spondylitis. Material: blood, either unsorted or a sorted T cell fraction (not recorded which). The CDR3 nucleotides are TGCGCCAGCAGCGTGGGTGGGGAATCACCCCTCCACTTT. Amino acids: CASSVGGESPLHF. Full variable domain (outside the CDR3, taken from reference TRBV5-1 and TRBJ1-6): KAGVTQTPRYLIKTRGQQVTLSCSPISGHRSVSWYQQTPGQGLQFLFEYFSETQRNKGNFPGRFSGRQFSNSRSEMNVSTLELGDSALYLCASSVGGESPLHFGNGTRLTVT.